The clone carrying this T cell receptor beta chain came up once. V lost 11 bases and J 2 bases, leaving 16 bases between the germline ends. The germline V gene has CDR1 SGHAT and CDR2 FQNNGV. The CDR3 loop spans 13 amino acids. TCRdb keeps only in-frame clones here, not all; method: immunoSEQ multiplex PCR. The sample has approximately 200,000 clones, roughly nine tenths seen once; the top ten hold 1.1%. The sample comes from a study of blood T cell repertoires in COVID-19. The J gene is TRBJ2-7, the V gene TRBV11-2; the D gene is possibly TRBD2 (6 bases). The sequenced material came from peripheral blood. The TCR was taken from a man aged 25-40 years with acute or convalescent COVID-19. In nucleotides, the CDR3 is TGTGCCGCCTCCGGGACTGTGACCTACGAGCAGTACTTC. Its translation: CAASGTVTYEQYF. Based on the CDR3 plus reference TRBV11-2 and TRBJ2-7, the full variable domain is EAGVAQSPRYKIIEKRQSVAFWCNPISGHATLYWYQQILGQGPKLLIQFQNNGVVDDSQLPKDRFSAERLKGVDSTLKIQPAKLEDSAVYLCAASGTVTYEQYFGPGTRLTVT.